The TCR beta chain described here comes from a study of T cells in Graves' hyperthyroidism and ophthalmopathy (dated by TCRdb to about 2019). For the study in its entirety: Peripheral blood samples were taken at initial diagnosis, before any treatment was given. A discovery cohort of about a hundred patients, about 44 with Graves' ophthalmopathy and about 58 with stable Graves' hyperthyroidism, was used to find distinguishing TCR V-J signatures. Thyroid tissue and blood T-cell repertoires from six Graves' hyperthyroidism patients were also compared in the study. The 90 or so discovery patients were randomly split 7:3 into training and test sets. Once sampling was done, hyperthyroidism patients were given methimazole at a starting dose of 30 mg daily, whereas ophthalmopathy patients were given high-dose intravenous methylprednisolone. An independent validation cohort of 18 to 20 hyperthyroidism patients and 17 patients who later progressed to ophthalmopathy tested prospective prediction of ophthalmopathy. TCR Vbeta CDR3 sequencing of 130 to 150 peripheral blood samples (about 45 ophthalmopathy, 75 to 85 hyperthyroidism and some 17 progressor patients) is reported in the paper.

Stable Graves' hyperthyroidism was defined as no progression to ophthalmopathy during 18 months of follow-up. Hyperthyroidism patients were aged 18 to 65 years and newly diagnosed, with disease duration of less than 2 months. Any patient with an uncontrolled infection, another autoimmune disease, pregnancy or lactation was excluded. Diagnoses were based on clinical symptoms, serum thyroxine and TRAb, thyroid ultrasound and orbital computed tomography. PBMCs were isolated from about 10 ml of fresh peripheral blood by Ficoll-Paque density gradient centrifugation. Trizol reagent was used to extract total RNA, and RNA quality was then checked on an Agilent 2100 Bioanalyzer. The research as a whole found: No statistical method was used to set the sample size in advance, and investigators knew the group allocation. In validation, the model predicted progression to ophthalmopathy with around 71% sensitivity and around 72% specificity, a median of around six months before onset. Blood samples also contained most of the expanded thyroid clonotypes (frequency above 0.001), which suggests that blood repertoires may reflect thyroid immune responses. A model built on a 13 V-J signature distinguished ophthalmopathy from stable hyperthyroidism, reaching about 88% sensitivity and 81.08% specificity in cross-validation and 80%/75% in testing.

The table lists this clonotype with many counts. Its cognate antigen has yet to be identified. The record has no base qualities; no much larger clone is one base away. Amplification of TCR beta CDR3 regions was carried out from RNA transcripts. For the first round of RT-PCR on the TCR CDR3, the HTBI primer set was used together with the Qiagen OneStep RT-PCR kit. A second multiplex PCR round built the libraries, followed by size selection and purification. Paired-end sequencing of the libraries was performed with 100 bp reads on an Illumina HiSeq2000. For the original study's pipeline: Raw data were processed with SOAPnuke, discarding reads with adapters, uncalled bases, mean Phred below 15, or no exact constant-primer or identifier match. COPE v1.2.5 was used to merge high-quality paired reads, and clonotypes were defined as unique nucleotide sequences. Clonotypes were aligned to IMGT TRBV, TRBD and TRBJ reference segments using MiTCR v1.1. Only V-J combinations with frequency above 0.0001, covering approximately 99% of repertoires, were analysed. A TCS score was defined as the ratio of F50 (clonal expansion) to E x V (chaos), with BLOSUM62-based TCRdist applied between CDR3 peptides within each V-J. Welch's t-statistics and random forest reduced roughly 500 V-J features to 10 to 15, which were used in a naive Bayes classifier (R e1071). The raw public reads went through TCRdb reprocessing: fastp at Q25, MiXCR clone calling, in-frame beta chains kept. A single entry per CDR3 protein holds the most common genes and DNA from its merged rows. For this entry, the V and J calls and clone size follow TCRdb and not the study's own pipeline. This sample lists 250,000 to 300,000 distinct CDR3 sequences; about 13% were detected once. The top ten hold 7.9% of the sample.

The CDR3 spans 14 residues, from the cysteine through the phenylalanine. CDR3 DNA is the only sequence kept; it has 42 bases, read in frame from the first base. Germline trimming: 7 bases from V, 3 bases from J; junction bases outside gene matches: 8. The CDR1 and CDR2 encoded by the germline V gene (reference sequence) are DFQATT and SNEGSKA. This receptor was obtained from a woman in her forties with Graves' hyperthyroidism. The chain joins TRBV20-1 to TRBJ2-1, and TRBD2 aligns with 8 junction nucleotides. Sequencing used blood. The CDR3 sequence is CSGWTSFLYNEQFF. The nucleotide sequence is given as TGCAGTGGCTGGACTAGCTTCCTCTACAATGAGCAGTTCTTC.